The sequence of this T cell receptor beta chain was determined in a study of blood T cell repertoires in COVID-19. Study-wide context: Both acute and convalescent COVID-19 samples were obtained from the United States, Italy and Spain.

Germline V gene lookup returns CDR1 SNHLY and CDR2 FYNNEI. This CDR3 is 15 amino acids long. Trimming removed 6 bases from V and 7 bases from J; junction bases left unmatched: 9. Under the authors' procedure: Estimated nucleated cell counts came from reference gene primer amplification. Using immunoSEQ multiplex PCR, the repertoire was profiled, and TCRdb retains in-frame clones only, with some absent. V, J and clone size are taken as reported in that table, and D and trimming were inferred from the DNA itself. Of 110,000 or so clones in the sample, over 75% are singletons; the top ten hold around 4%.

Sequencing was done on a sample of peripheral blood. This sequence joins TRBV2 and TRBJ2-1; TRBD1 matches 10 bases. The TCR was taken from a man aged 55 to 69 with acute or convalescent COVID-19. The CDR3 is CASRDRGFAGNEQFF. The CDR3 nucleotides read TGTGCCAGCAGGGACAGGGGGTTCGCGGGAAATGAGCAGTTCTTC. The entire variable domain, with the rest obtained from reference TRBV2 and TRBJ2-1, is as follows: EPEVTQTPSHQVTQMGQEVILRCVPISNHLYFYWYRQILGQKVEFLVSFYNNEISEKSEIFDDQFSVERPDGSNFTLKIRSTKLEDSAMYFCASRDRGFAGNEQFFGPGTRLTVL.